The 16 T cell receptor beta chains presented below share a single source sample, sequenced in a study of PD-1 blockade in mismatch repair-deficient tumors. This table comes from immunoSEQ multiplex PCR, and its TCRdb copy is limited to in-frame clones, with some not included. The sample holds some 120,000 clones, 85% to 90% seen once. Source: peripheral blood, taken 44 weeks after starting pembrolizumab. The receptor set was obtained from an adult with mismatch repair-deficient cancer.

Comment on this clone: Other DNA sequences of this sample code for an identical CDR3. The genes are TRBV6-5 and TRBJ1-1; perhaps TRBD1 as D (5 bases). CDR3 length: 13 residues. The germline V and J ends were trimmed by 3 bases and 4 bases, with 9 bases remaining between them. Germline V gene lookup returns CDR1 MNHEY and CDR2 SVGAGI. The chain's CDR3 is CASSYGGGTEAFF. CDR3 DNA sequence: TGTGCCAGCAGTTATGGGGGTGGCACTGAAGCTTTCTTT.

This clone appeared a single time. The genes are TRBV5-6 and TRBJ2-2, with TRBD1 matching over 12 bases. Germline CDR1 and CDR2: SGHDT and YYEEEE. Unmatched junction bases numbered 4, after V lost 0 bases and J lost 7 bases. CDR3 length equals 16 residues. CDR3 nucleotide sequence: TGTGCCAGCAGCTTGGAGGGACAGGGGGCTATCGGGGAGCTGTTTTTT. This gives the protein CASSLEGQGAIGELFF.

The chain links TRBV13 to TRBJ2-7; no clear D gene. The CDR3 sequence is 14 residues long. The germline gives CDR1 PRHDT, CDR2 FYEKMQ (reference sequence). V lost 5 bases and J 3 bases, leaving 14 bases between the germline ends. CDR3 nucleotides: TGTGCCAGCAGCACCTCTAGGGCCCTCTACGAGCAGTACTTC. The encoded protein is CASSTSRALYEQYF.

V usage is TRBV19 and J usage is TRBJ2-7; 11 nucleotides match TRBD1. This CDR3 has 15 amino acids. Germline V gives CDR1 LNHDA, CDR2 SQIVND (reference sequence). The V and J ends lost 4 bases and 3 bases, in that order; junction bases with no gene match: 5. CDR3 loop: CASSRTGGRFYEQYF. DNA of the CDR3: TGTGCCAGTAGTAGGACAGGGGGCAGGTTCTACGAGCAGTACTTC.

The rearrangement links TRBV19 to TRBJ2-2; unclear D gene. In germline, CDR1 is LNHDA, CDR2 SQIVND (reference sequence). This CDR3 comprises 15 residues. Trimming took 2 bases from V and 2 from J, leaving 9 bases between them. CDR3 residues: CASSITYTNTGELFF. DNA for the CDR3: TGTGCCAGTAGTATAACTTACACCAACACCGGGGAGCTGTTTTTT.

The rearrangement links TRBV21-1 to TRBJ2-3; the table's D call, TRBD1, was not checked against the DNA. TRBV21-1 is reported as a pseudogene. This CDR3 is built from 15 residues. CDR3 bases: TGTGCCAGCAGTCTCAGGGGGCCCTCCACAGATACGCAGTATTTT. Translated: CASSLRGPSTDTQYF.

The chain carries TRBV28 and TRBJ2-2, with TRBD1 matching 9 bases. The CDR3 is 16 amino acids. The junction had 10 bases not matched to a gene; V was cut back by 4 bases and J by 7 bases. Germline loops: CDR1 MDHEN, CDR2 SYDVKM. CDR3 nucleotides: TGTGCCAGCAGTTCTGACACAGGGGGCGCAGGCGGGGAGCTGTTTTTT. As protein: CASSSDTGGAGGELFF.

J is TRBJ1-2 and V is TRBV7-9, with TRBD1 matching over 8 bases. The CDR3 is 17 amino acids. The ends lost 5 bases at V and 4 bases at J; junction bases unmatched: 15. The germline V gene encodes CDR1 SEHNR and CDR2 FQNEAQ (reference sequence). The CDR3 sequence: CASSTNSGTGVFYGYTF. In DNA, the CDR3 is TGTGCCAGCAGCACCAACTCCGGGACAGGAGTTTTCTATGGCTACACCTTC.

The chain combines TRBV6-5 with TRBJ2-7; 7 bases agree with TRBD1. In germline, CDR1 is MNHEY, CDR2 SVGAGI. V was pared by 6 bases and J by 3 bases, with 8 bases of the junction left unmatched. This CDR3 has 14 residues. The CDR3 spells CASSETGVYYEQYF. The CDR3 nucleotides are TGTGCCAGCAGCGAAACAGGGGTTTACTACGAGCAGTACTTC.

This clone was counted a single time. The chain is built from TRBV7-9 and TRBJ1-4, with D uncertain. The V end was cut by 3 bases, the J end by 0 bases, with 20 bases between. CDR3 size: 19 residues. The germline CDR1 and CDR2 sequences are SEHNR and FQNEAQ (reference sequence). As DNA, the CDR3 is TGTGCCAGCAGCTTCTATTCCATTCGGAGGCTTCCAACTAATGAAAAACTGTTTTTT. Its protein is CASSFYSIRRLPTNEKLFF.

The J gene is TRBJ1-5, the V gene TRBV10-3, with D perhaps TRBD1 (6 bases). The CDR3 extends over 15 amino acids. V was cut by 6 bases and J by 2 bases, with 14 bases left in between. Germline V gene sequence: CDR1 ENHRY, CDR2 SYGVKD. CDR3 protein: CAIRAQGEGNQPQHF. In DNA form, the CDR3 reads TGTGCCATCAGGGCACAGGGTGAAGGCAATCAGCCCCAGCATTTT.

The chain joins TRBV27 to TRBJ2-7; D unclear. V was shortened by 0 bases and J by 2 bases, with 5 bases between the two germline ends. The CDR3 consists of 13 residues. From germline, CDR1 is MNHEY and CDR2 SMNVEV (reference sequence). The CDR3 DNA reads TGTGCCAGCAGTTTATCGGTTACCTACGAGCAGTACTTC. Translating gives CASSLSVTYEQYF.

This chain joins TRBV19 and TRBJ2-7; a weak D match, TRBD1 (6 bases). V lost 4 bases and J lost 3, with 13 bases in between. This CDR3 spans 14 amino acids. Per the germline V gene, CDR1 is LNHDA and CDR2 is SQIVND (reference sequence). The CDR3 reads CASSTDRFGYEQYF. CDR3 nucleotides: TGTGCCAGTAGTACAGACAGGTTTGGCTACGAGCAGTACTTC.

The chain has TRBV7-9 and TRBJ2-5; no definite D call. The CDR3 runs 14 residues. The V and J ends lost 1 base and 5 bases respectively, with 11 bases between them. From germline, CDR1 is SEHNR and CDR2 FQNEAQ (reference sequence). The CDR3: CASSLVTLRETQYF. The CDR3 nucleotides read TGTGCCAGCAGCTTAGTGACGCTTCGGGAGACCCAGTACTTC.

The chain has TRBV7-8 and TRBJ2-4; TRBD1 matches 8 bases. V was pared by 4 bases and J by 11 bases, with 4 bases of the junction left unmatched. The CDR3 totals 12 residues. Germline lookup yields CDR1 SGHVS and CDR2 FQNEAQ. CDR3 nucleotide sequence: TGTGCCAGCAGCTCCTCAGGGGGCCTTCAGTACTTC. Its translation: CASSSSGGLQYF. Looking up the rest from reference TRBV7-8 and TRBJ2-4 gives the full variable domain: GAGVSQSPRYKVAKRGQDVALRCDPISGHVSLFWYQQALGQGPEFLTYFQNEAQLDKSGLPSDRFFAERPEGSVSTLKIQRTQQEDSAVYLCASSSSGGLQYFGAGTRLSVL.

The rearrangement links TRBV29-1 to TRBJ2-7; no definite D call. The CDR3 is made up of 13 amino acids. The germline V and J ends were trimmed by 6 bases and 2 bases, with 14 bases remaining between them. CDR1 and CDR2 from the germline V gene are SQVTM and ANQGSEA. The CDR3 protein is CSVGFGEAYEQYF. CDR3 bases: TGCAGCGTCGGATTTGGTGAGGCCTACGAGCAGTACTTC.